This TCR beta chain stems from a study of cytomegalovirus exposure and HLA in healthy donors. The CDR3 runs 17 residues. Germline V gene lookup returns CDR1 LNHNV and CDR2 YYDKDF (reference sequence). Germline trimming cut 5 bases from V and 1 base from J; bases unmatched to any gene: 5. It was with 60 Vbeta and 13 Jbeta primers that the PCR ran. The method was immunoSEQ multiplex PCR; TCRdb's version includes in-frame clones alone and lacks a portion of them. The profile shows 90,000 or so clones, roughly 74% of them singletons. The source of this sequence is a woman under 30 in good health and CMV-seropositive. The J gene is TRBJ2-2, the V gene TRBV15, with 12 bases fitting TRBD2. The sequenced sample consisted of PBMCs. The CDR3, as DNA: TGTGCCACCAGCGGATCGGGACTAGCGGGGAACACCGGGGAGCTGTTTTTT. This gives the protein CATSGSGLAGNTGELFF. The whole variable domain, remainder taken from reference TRBV15 and TRBJ2-2, is DAMVIQNPRYQVTQFGKPVTLSCSQTLNHNVMYWYQQKSSQAPKLLFHYYDKDFNNEADTPDNFQSRRPNTSFCFLDIRSPGLGDTAMYLCATSGSGLAGNTGELFFGEGSRLTVL.